Sequencing of this T cell receptor beta chain was carried out in a study of blood T cell repertoires in COVID-19. Study-level background: Samples taken during acute and convalescent COVID-19 were collected in the United States, Italy and Spain. Sample material is recorded as cDNA or gDNA derived from T cells, B-cell-depleted T cells, or PBMCs.

In the authors' methods: Reference gene primer amplification yielded estimated nucleated cell counts. Generated by immunoSEQ multiplex PCR, the TCRdb table keeps only in-frame clones and is missing some. The V and J calls and clone size come from that table; D and trimming were worked out from the DNA. The sample yields around 23,000 clones, about nine tenths seen once. Germline V CDR1 and CDR2: LGHNT, FRNRAP. The ends were cut back, 1 base at V and 6 bases at J, with 9 bases in the middle. The CDR3 runs to 13 residues. The sample comprised peripheral blood. V is TRBV12-5 and J is TRBJ1-1; D gene uncertain. The sequence derives from a man aged 50 to 59 with active COVID-19. The CDR3 region is CASGLATGAEAFF. DNA for the CDR3: TGTGCTAGTGGTTTGGCGACTGGAGCTGAAGCTTTCTTT.